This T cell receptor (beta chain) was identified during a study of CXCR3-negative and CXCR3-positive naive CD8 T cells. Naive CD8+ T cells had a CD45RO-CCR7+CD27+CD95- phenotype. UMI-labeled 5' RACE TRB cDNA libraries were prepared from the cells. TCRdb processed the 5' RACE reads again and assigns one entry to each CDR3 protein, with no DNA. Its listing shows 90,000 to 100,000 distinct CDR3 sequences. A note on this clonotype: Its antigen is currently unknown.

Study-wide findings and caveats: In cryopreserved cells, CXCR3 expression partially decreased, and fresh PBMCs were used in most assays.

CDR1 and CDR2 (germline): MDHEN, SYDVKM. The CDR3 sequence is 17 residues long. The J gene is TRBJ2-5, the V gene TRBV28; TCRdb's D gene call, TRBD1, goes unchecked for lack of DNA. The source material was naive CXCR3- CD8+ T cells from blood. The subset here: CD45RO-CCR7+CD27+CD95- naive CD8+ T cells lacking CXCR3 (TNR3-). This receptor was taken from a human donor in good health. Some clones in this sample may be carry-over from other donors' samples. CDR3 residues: CASSYTYPATVQETQYF.